The present T cell receptor beta chain was sequenced within a study of T cells in Graves' hyperthyroidism and ophthalmopathy. The study, taken as a whole, reports: Clonotypes that were expanded in thyroid above 0.001 mostly appeared in blood too.

This clonotype was counted at least ten times. Its antigen is undetermined. TCR beta CDR3 region amplification was performed from RNA transcripts. An initial round of RT-PCR targeting the TCR CDR3 relied on the HTBI primer set. TCRdb ran MiXCR on the multiplex PCR reads and lists one entry per CDR3 protein. The sample yields around 390,000 distinct CDR3 sequences, around 15% seen once. Germline V gene lookup returns CDR1 SGHDT and CDR2 YYEEEE. The V end was cut by 4 bases, the J end by 4 bases, with 17 bases between. The CDR3 contains 15 residues. With duration under 3 months, ophthalmopathy was active: Clinical Activity Score at least 3, NOSPECS at least 4. Uncontrolled infection, other autoimmune disease, pregnancy or lactation excluded patients. 10 ml of fresh peripheral blood supplied the PBMCs.

The specimen sequenced was blood. This clonotype was sampled from a woman between 25 and 40 years old with Graves' ophthalmopathy. The chain employs TRBV5-6 and TRBJ1-2; the D gene is possibly TRBD1 (5 bases). The CDR3 bases are TGTGCCAGCAGCCCGGGGACCGCACCGGGCTATGGCTACACCTTC. This codes for CASSPGTAPGYGYTF.